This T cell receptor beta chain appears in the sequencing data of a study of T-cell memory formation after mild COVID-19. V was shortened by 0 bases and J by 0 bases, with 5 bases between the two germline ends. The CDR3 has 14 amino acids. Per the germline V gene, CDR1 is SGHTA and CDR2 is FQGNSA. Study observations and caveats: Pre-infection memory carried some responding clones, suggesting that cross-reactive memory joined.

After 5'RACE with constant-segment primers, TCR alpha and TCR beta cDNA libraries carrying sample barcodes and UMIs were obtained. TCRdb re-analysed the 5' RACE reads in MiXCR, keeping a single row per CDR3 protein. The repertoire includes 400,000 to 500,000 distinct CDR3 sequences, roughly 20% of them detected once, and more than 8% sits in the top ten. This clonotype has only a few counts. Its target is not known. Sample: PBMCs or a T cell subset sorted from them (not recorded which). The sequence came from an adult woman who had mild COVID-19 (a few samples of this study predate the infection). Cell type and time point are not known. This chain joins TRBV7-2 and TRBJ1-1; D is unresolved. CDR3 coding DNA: TGTGCCAGCAGCTTAGCAAAGGTGAACACTGAAGCTTTCTTT. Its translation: CASSLAKVNTEAFF.